These 9 T cell receptor beta chains were sequenced from one sample in a study of T cells in Graves' hyperthyroidism and ophthalmopathy. RNA transcripts yielded amplified TCR beta CDR3 regions. The HTBI primer set served for first-round RT-PCR of the TCR CDR3. Each CDR3 protein is one row after TCRdb ran MiXCR on the multiplex PCR reads. The table includes 400,000 to 450,000 distinct CDR3 sequences, over 12% detected once. Input material: blood. These receptors were obtained from a man aged 18 to 29 with Graves' ophthalmopathy.

This clonotype came up many times. This sequence joins TRBV7-9 and TRBJ2-1; 9 bases are a match to TRBD2. The germline V gene encodes CDR1 SEHNR and CDR2 FQNEAQ (reference sequence). The CDR3 has 16 amino acids. The V segment lost 0 bases and the J segment 4 bases; nucleotides outside the gene matches: 4. The chain's CDR3 is CASSLAAGGMYNEQFF. In DNA form, the CDR3 reads TGTGCCAGCAGCTTAGCGGCGGGAGGGATGTACAATGAGCAGTTCTTC.

Ten or more counts support this clonotype. CDR3 residues: CASSDRVLNEQFF. DNA of the CDR3: TGCGCCAGCAGTGACAGGGTGCTCAATGAGCAGTTCTTC. The chain joins TRBV10-2 to TRBJ2-1; a possible D gene is TRBD1 (5 bases). The V gene's germline CDR1 is WSHSY and CDR2 SAAADI. This CDR3 is built from 13 residues. V was trimmed by 3 bases and J by 6 bases, leaving 9 bases between them.

This clonotype showed up many times. The chain recombines TRBV28 with TRBJ1-4; D gene ambiguous. V lost 6 bases, J lost 2 bases, and 10 bases lay in between. The CDR3 contains 14 residues. Germline values: CDR1 MDHEN, CDR2 SYDVKM. The CDR3 region has the DNA TGTGCCAGCAGACGGACGGCGACTAATGAAAAACTGTTTTTT. As protein: CASRRTATNEKLFF.

This clonotype was recorded many times. The chain combines TRBV27 with TRBJ1-3; the D gene is possibly TRBD1 (6 bases). Germline CDR1 is MNHEY and CDR2 is SMNVEV (reference sequence). V lost 6 bases, J lost 0 bases, and 18 bases lay in between. The CDR3 extends over 17 amino acids. CDR3 sequence reads: CASRPTTGLTSGNTIYF. CDR3 coding DNA: TGTGCCAGCAGACCTACAACAGGGTTAACCTCTGGAAACACCATATATTTT.

V gene TRBV19 combines with J gene TRBJ2-1, with no clear D. Germline CDR1 reads LNHDA; CDR2 reads SQIVND (reference sequence). V was shortened by 1 base and J by 4 bases, with 11 bases between the two germline ends. This CDR3 spans 15 amino acids. This CDR3 is CASSIGDPSYNEQFF. As DNA, the CDR3 is TGTGCCAGTAGTATAGGGGATCCCTCTTACAATGAGCAGTTCTTC.

This clonotype was seen more than once but under ten times. The chain uses TRBV14 and TRBJ1-1; 7 positions match TRBD1. CDR1 is SGHDN and CDR2 is FVKESK in the germline V gene. V lost 0 bases to trimming and J lost 10 bases; unmatched junction nucleotides: 8. CDR3 length equals 14 residues. The CDR3 coding sequence is TGTGCCAGCAGCCAAGATTTGGGGACAGCGGGAGCTTTCTTT. Protein: CASSQDLGTAGAFF. The whole variable domain, remainder taken from reference TRBV14 and TRBJ1-1, is EAGVTQFPSHSVIEKGQTVTLRCDPISGHDNLYWYRRVMGKEIKFLLHFVKESKQDESGMPNNRFLAERTGGTYSTLKVQPAELEDSGVYFCASSQDLGTAGAFFGQGTRLTVV.

The chain uses TRBV27 and TRBJ1-4, with D unclear. With 3 bases removed from V and 4 bases from J, the gap between germline ends came to 9 bases. There are 14 residues in the CDR3. Per germline, CDR1 MNHEY and CDR2 SMNVEV (reference sequence). The CDR3 DNA sequence: TGTGCCAGCAGTTTCCGCAGGTATAATGAAAAACTGTTTTTT. It is translated as CASSFRRYNEKLFF. The whole variable domain, remainder taken from reference TRBV27 and TRBJ1-4, is EAQVTQNPRYLITVTGKKLTVTCSQNMNHEYMSWYRQDPGLGLRQIYYSMNVEVTDKGDVPEGYKVSRKEKRNFPLILESPSPNQTSLYFCASSFRRYNEKLFFGSGTQLSVL.

This clonotype occurred many times. This chain connects TRBV2 to TRBJ2-1; the D gene is possibly TRBD1 (5 bases). The germline V gene has CDR1 SNHLY and CDR2 FYNNEI. CDR3 length equals 14 residues. The V end lost 1 base, the J end lost 7 bases, and 11 bases lay between the germline ends. The CDR3 loop is CASSEGGARNEQFF. The CDR3 nucleotides are TGTGCCAGCAGTGAAGGGGGCGCGCGGAATGAGCAGTTCTTC. Using reference TRBV2 and TRBJ2-1 for the parts outside the CDR3, the full variable domain is EPEVTQTPSHQVTQMGQEVILRCVPISNHLYFYWYRQILGQKVEFLVSFYNNEISEKSEIFDDQFSVERPDGSNFTLKIRSTKLEDSAMYFCASSEGGARNEQFFGPGTRLTVL.

This chain uses TRBV27 with TRBJ1-3, with TRBD1 as a possible D gene (5 bases). The CDR3 has 15 residues. The V gene's germline CDR1 is MNHEY and CDR2 SMNVEV (reference sequence). V was cut by 3 bases and J by 0 bases, with 9 bases left in between. CDR3 coding DNA: TGTGCCAGCAGTTTGGAGGGGCGCTCTGGAAACACCATATATTTT. It codes for CASSLEGRSGNTIYF.